The sequence of this TCR beta chain was determined in a study of cytomegalovirus exposure and HLA in healthy donors. Study-wide results and limits: In a later analysis, specific HLA alleles were associated with 15,000 to 20,000 TCR beta sequences at a 0.05 false discovery rate.

This clone has only one observation. Its specificity is unknown. The study ran its PCR with 60 Vbeta and 13 Jbeta primers. Some clones are missing from TCRdb's copy, which holds only in-frame ones; the method was immunoSEQ multiplex PCR. The sample contains around 120,000 clones, roughly four fifths of which appear only once. Germline-derived CDR1 and CDR2 are SGHNT and YENEEA. Trimming shortened V by 5 bases and J by 3 bases, and 14 bases separated the two germline ends. This CDR3 is 14 amino acids long. Material: PBMCs. The TCR originated in a male donor in good health and CMV-seropositive. J is TRBJ2-7 and V is TRBV11-3; unclear D gene. The CDR3 here is CASSPRSPNYEQYF. CDR3 coding DNA: TGTGCCAGCAGCCCTCGGAGCCCCAACTACGAGCAGTACTTC.